The 25 T cell receptor beta chains below come from one sample, sequenced in a study of radiation and T cells in renal cell carcinoma. The time point is: blood 4 weeks post-SBRT, at nephrectomy. The treatment here: 15 Gy SBRT to primary tumor, nephrectomy 4 weeks later. This table comes from immunoSEQ multiplex PCR, and its TCRdb copy is limited to in-frame clones, with some not included. The table lists 150,000 to 200,000 clones, 88% of them singletons. Sample: blood, taken from a patient whose treatment included radiotherapy and nephrectomy. The receptor set was obtained from a woman aged 45-65 years with renal cell carcinoma.

The chain has TRBV19 and TRBJ2-2; D is uncertain. The V end was cut by 10 bases, the J end by 0 bases, with 15 bases between. Germline V lookup: CDR1 LNHDA, CDR2 SQIVND (reference sequence). The length of the CDR3 is 15 residues. The CDR3 loop is CATQSNSANTGELFF. The CDR3 DNA reads as TGTGCCACCCAATCGAACAGCGCGAACACCGGGGAGCTGTTTTTT.

The chain recombines TRBV6-5 with TRBJ1-4; TRBD1 might be the D (5 bases). The CDR3 has 12 amino acids. Germline CDR1 and CDR2: MNHEY and SVGAGI. With 8 bases removed from V and 7 bases from J, the gap between germline ends came to 11 bases. CDR3 bases: TGTGCCAGCGCGAAGAGGGGTGAAAAACTGTTTTTT. Its protein product is CASAKRGEKLFF.

The chain joins TRBV29-1 to TRBJ1-4; D not certain. The germline CDR1 and CDR2 sequences are SQVTM and ANQGSEA. This CDR3 spans 13 amino acids. The V gene lost 7 bases and the J gene lost 3 bases, with 12 bases spanning the gap. The CDR3 DNA follows: TGCAGCGCCACCGGTCGGCCTAATGAAAAACTGTTTTTT. This codes for CSATGRPNEKLFF.

The chain joins TRBV18 to TRBJ1-4; TRBD1 matches 7 bases. V shed 3 bases, J shed 0 bases, and the junction held 7 bases outside the gene matches. Per the germline V gene, CDR1 is KGHSH and CDR2 is LQKENI. The CDR3 spans 17 residues. The CDR3 DNA is TGTGCCAGCTCACCTGAGACAGGGTTCACAACTAATGAAAAACTGTTTTTT. Translated, it gives CASSPETGFTTNEKLFF.

The rearrangement uses TRBV11-2 and TRBJ2-3; 7 bases map to TRBD2. CDR3 size: 12 residues. From germline, CDR1 is SGHAT and CDR2 FQNNGV. The V and J ends lost 5 bases and 5 bases, in that order; junction bases with no gene match: 1. The CDR3 coding sequence is TGTGCCAGCAGCCCGGGGGGAGATACGCAGTATTTT. It specifies CASSPGGDTQYF.

The chain combines TRBV2 with TRBJ2-3; TRBD2 matches at 10 bases. The CDR3 has 14 amino acids. Germline CDR1 is SNHLY and CDR2 is FYNNEI. The junction had 7 bases not matched to a gene; V was cut back by 7 bases and J by 6 bases. CDR3: CASTRLAGVDTQYF. The DNA for the CDR3 is TGTGCCAGCACCCGCCTAGCGGGGGTTGATACGCAGTATTTT.

The chain employs TRBV6-1 and TRBJ2-3, with D unclear. The CDR3 extends over 15 amino acids. CDR1 and CDR2 from the germline V gene are MNHNS and SASEGT. V was cut by 1 base and J by 1 base, with 9 bases left in between. The CDR3 sequence: CASSEVLVGTDTQYF. As DNA, the CDR3 is TGTGCCAGCAGTGAAGTTCTCGTAGGCACAGATACGCAGTATTTT.

The chain employs TRBV6-6 and TRBJ1-2; 7 nucleotides match TRBD1. Per germline, CDR1 MNHNY and CDR2 SVGAGI (reference sequence). This CDR3 has 15 amino acids. The ends lost 6 bases at V and 3 bases at J; junction bases unmatched: 10. CDR3 nucleotides: TGTGCCAGCAGGGATACAGGGGTTCATGACTATGGCTACACCTTC. Protein: CASRDTGVHDYGYTF.

This clone has a single count. Other DNA sequences in the same sample also yield this CDR3. This chain links TRBV7-2 with TRBJ1-5, with TRBD1 identical over 7 bases. The CDR3 consists of 15 residues. The junction had 2 bases not matched to a gene; V was cut back by 2 bases and J by 1 base. The V gene's germline CDR1 is SGHTA and CDR2 FQGNSA. In nucleotides, the CDR3 is TGTGCCAGCAGCTTAACAGGGGCGAGCAATCAGCCCCAGCATTTT. This gives the protein CASSLTGASNQPQHF. Variable domain in full (rest from reference TRBV7-2 and TRBJ1-5): GAGVSQSPSNKVTEKGKDVELRCDPISGHTALYWYRQSLGQGLEFLIYFQGNSAPDKSGLPSDRFSAERTGGSVSTLTIQRTQQEDSAVYLCASSLTGASNQPQHFGDGTRLSIL.

The chain couples TRBV9 to TRBJ1-1; tentatively, D is TRBD1 (5 bases). The germline gives CDR1 SGDLS, CDR2 YYNGEE. The CDR3 covers 15 residues. Trimming cost V 4 bases and J 4 bases, with 17 bases left between them. CDR3 amino acids: CASSPPPVGGTEAFF. Here the CDR3 DNA reads TGTGCCAGCAGCCCACCACCCGTGGGGGGCACTGAAGCTTTCTTT.

This rearrangement joins TRBV7-2 to TRBJ1-2; tentative D call: TRBD1 (5 bases). Trimming removed 10 bases at V and 1 base at J, with 10 bases between. CDR3 length equals 12 residues. Germline V gives CDR1 SGHTA, CDR2 FQGNSA. CDR3 in amino acids: CAIRVLNYGYTF. CDR3 coding DNA: TGTGCCATCAGGGTTCTTAACTATGGCTACACCTTC.

This clone was counted a single time. A read error may account for a junction end that differs from germline. This rearrangement joins TRBV10-1 to TRBJ1-5; no reliable D call. Germline values: CDR1 WNHNN, CDR2 SYGVQD (reference sequence). This CDR3 spans 12 amino acids. CDR3 nucleotides: TGTGCCAGCAGCCCCGGGTATCAGCCCCAGCATTTT. It encodes CASSPGYQPQHF.

The rearrangement uses TRBV7-2 and TRBJ1-2; 11 nucleotides agree with TRBD1. The CDR3 has 15 residues. The trim removed 1 base at V and 8 bases at J, leaving 6 bases unmatched. The germline V gene encodes CDR1 SGHTA and CDR2 FQGNSA. The CDR3 nucleotides are TGTGCCAGCAGCTTAGAGGGACAGGGGGTGAGAGGCTACACCTTC. It is translated as CASSLEGQGVRGYTF.

The J gene is TRBJ2-2, the V gene TRBV6-6; 13 nucleotides align to TRBD2. V lost 5 bases and J lost 5; bases outside the gene matches: 2. The CDR3 covers 15 residues. Germline values: CDR1 MNHNY, CDR2 SVGAGI (reference sequence). CDR3 protein: CASSATSGGTGELFF. The CDR3, as DNA: TGTGCCAGCAGTGCGACTAGCGGGGGGACCGGGGAGCTGTTTTTT.

This chain links TRBV19 with TRBJ1-1; D gene ambiguous. V lost 6 bases and J lost 1, with 3 bases in between. CDR3 length: 11 amino acids. The germline V gene encodes CDR1 LNHDA and CDR2 SQIVND (reference sequence). The CDR3 DNA sequence: TGTGCCAGTAGAGAGAACACTGAAGCTTTCTTT. Translating gives CASRENTEAFF.

V usage is TRBV6-5 and J usage is TRBJ2-2; D ambiguous. There are 14 residues in the CDR3. Germline CDR1 reads MNHEY; CDR2 reads SVGAGI. V was trimmed by 2 bases and J by 5 bases, leaving 9 bases between them. The chain's CDR3 is CASSYGFRTGELFF. The DNA for the CDR3 is TGTGCCAGCAGTTACGGTTTCCGAACCGGGGAGCTGTTTTTT.

V usage is TRBV12-5 and J usage is TRBJ1-6; 11 bases are a match to TRBD1. Germline V CDR1 and CDR2: LGHNT, FRNRAP. V dropped 1 base and J dropped 10; count of bases not matched to a gene: 3. The length of the CDR3 is 15 residues. Written as DNA, the CDR3 is TGTGCTAGTGGTTTGGGGACAGGGGGCGGCTCACCCCTCCACTTT. It codes for CASGLGTGGGSPLHF.

V and J are TRBV6-6 and TRBJ1-1, with D possibly matching TRBD1 (6 bases). The CDR3 totals 15 residues. Deletions cut 5 bases from V and 4 bases from J, with 17 bases between. The germline CDR1 and CDR2 sequences are MNHNY and SVGAGI (reference sequence). The CDR3, as DNA: TGTGCCAGCAGTACCTACGGGGGGCGAGGCACTGAAGCTTTCTTT. Amino acid sequence: CASSTYGGRGTEAFF.

This chain joins TRBV29-1 and TRBJ2-7; D may correspond to TRBD1 or TRBD2 (5 bases each). Germline V gives CDR1 SQVTM, CDR2 ANQGSEA. V was trimmed by 6 bases and J by 7 bases, leaving 19 bases between them. This CDR3 region has 13 residues. CDR3 DNA sequence: TGCAGCGTCTGGGGGAAAGCCATGGGGGAGCAGTACTTC. Its protein product is CSVWGKAMGEQYF.

V is TRBV11-2 and J is TRBJ2-7; perhaps TRBD1 as D (5 bases). The CDR3 is made up of 13 amino acids. Germline CDR1 and CDR2: SGHAT and FQNNGV. V gave up 2 bases and J gave up 5 bases, with 10 bases separating them. CDR3 region: CASSLWSRDEQYF. The DNA of the CDR3 is TGTGCCAGCAGCTTATGGTCCAGGGACGAGCAGTACTTC.

This chain uses TRBV7-2 with TRBJ2-3; 10 positions match TRBD2. The germline V gene encodes CDR1 SGHTA and CDR2 FQGNSA. The CDR3 length is 14 residues. J was trimmed by 3 bases and V by 5 bases; bases with no gene match: 2. The CDR3 region has the DNA TGTGCCAGCAGCGAACTAGCGGGGACAGATACGCAGTATTTT. Its translation is CASSELAGTDTQYF.

The J gene is TRBJ2-3, the V gene TRBV18; D is uncertain. This CDR3 spans 13 amino acids. V was trimmed by 2 bases and J by 5 bases, leaving 8 bases between them. CDR1 is KGHSH and CDR2 is LQKENI in the germline V gene. The CDR3 DNA sequence: TGTGCCAGCTCACCAGATCCGGGAGATACGCAGTATTTT. This sequence encodes CASSPDPGDTQYF.

The chain couples TRBV5-6 to TRBJ1-5, with D perhaps TRBD1 (5 bases). V lost 2 bases, J lost 6 bases, and 12 bases lay in between. The CDR3 extends over 14 amino acids. In germline, CDR1 is SGHDT, CDR2 YYEEEE. CDR3 protein: CASSFAGGRQPQHF. The CDR3 region has the DNA TGTGCCAGCAGCTTTGCGGGGGGTCGTCAGCCCCAGCATTTT.

CDR3 in DNA: TGTGCCAGCAGCAAATCTGGGACAGGGGAGTGGGGCTACACCTTC. The encoded protein is CASSKSGTGEWGYTF. V and J are TRBV21-1 and TRBJ1-2; TRBD1, the table's D call, lacks a check against the DNA. TRBV21-1 is classified as a pseudogene. The CDR3 length is 15 residues.

The rearrangement joins TRBV15 to TRBJ1-4; TRBD1 matches 7 bases. Germline assignment: CDR1 LNHNV and CDR2 YYDKDF (reference sequence). The CDR3 runs 16 residues. V lost 0 bases to trimming and J lost 3 bases; unmatched junction nucleotides: 4. CDR3 DNA sequence: TGTGCCACCAGCAGAGATCGGCAGGGGGCTAATGAAAAACTGTTTTTT. Translation gives CATSRDRQGANEKLFF. The complete variable domain, with remaining parts taken from reference TRBV15 and TRBJ1-4, reads DAMVIQNPRYQVTQFGKPVTLSCSQTLNHNVMYWYQQKSSQAPKLLFHYYDKDFNNEADTPDNFQSRRPNTSFCFLDIRSPGLGDTAMYLCATSRDRQGANEKLFFGSGTQLSVL.